The source of this TCR beta chain is a study of beta chain features in type 1 diabetes. Study overall: Age, gender, cell numbers and subset yield matched between patients and controls. Study-level points and caveats: In all four CD4+ subsets, TCRB CDR3 length was significantly, moderately reduced in type 1 diabetes.

Expressed TCRB transcripts were sequenced after all isolated RNA was converted to cDNA. Naive, central memory and regulatory T cell samples produced a mean of approximately 3.6 million reads. Here immunoSEQ multiplex PCR was the method, and the copy in TCRdb shows in-frame clones only, minus some. The table records some 150,000 clones, about 12% of them present only once. Every sorted population was more than 95% pure. With respect to this clone: Its antigen is unidentified.

This clonotype was sampled from a man aged 18-30 years with type 1 diabetes. The sample was central memory CD4+ T cells from blood.

CDR3 coding DNA: TGTGCCAGCAGCCCCACTGGGGCCGGGGAGCTGTTTTTT. The encoded protein is CASSPTGAGELFF. The chain has TRBV7-7 and TRBJ2-2; D ambiguous. Trimming took 5 bases from V and 6 from J, leaving 10 bases between them. The CDR3 is 13 residues long. CDR1 and CDR2 (germline): SSHAT, FNYEAQ (reference sequence).